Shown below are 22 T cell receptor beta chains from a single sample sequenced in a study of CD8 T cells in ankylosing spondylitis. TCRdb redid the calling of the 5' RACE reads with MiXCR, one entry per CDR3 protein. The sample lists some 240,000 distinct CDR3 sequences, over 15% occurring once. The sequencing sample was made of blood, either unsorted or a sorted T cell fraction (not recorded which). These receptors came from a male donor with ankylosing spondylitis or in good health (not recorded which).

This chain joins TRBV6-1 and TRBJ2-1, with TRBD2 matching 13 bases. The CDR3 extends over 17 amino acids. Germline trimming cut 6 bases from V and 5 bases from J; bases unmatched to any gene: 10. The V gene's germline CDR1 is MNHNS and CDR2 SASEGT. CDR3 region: CASSLLLAGGPNNEQFF. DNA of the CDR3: TGTGCCAGCAGCCTCCTACTAGCGGGAGGGCCAAACAATGAGCAGTTCTTC.

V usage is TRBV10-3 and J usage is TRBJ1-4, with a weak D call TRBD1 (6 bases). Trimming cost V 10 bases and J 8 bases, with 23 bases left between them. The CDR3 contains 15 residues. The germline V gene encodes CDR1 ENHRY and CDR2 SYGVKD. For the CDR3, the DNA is TGTGCCACGCGGGACACGCAGACCCTAAGGGAAAAACTGTTTTTT. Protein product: CATRDTQTLREKLFF.

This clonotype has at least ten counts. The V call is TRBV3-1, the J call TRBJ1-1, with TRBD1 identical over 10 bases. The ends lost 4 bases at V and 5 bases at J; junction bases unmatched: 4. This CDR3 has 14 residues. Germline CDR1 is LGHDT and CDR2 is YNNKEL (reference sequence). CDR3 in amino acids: CASSLGQGTTEAFF. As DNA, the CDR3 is TGTGCCAGCAGCCTGGGACAGGGGACGACTGAAGCTTTCTTT.

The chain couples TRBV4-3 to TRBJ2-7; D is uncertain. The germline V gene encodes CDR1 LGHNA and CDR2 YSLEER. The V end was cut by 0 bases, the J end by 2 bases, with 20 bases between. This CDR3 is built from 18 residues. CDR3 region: CASSQDPYSGQSAYEQYF. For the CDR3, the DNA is TGCGCCAGCAGCCAAGACCCTTACTCCGGGCAGAGTGCCTACGAGCAGTACTTC.

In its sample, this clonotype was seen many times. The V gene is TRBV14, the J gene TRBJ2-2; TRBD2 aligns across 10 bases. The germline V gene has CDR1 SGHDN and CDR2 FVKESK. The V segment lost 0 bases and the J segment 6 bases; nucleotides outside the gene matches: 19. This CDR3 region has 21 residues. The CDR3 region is CASSQDPFFGLAGVFAGELFF. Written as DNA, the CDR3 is TGTGCCAGCAGCCAAGATCCCTTTTTCGGGCTAGCGGGAGTATTTGCCGGGGAGCTGTTTTTT.

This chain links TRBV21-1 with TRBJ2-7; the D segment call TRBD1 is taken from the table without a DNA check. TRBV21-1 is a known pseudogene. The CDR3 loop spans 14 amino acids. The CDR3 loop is CASETGQRLYEQYF. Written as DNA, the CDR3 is TGTGCCAGCGAAACGGGACAAAGGCTCTACGAGCAGTACTTC.

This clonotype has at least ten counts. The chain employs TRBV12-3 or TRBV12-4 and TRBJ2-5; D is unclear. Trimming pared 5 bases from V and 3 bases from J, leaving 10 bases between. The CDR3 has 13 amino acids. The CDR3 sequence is CASSQSRKETQYF. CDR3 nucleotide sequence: TGTGCCAGCAGTCAATCAAGAAAAGAGACCCAGTACTTC.

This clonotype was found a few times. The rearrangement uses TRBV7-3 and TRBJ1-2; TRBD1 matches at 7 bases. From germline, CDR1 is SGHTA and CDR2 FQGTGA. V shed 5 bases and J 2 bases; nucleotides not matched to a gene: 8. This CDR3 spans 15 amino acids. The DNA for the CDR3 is TGTGCCAGCAGCCGAACGGGACAGCAAAACTATGGCTACACCTTC. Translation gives CASSRTGQQNYGYTF. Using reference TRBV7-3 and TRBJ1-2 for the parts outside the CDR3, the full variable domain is GAGVSQTPSNKVTEKGKYVELRCDPISGHTALYWYRQSLGQGPEFLIYFQGTGAADDSGLPNDRFFAVRPEGSVSTLKIQRTERGDSAVYLCASSRTGQQNYGYTFGSGTRLTVV.

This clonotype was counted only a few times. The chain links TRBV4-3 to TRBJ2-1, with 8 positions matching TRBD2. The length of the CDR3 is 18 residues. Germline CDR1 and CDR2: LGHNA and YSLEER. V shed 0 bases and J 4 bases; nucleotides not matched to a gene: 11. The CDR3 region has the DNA TGCGCCAGCAGCCAAGATTTAGCGGGGCCTACAGAATACAATGAGCAGTTCTTC. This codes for CASSQDLAGPTEYNEQFF.

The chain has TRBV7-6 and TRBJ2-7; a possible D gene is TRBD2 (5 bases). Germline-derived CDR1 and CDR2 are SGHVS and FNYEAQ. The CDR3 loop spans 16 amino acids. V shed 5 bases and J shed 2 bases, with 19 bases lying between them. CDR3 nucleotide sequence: TGTGCCAGCAGCAGGGCTTACTCCACCGGGACCTACGAGCAGTACTTC. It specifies CASSRAYSTGTYEQYF.

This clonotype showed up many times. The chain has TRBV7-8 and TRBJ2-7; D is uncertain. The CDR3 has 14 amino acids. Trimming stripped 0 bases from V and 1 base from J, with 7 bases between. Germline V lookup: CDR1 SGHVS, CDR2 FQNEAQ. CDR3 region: CASSLAAVSYEQYF. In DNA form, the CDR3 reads TGTGCCAGCAGCTTAGCGGCAGTATCCTACGAGCAGTACTTC.

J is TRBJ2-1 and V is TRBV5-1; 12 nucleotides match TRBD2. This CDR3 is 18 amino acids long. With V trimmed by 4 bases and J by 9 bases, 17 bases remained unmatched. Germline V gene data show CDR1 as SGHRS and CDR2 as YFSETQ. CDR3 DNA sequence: TGCGCCAGCAGCCCTGCCGTCTGGGGGCTAGCGGGAGGGGGTGAGCAGTTCTTC. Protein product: CASSPAVWGLAGGGEQFF.

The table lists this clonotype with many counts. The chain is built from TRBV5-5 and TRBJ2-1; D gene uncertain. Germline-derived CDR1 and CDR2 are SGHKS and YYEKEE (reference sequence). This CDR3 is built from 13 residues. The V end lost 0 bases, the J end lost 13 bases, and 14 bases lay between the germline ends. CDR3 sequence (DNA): TGTGCCAGCAGCTTGGGTTTAGGGAATAAACAGTTCTTC. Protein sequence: CASSLGLGNKQFF.

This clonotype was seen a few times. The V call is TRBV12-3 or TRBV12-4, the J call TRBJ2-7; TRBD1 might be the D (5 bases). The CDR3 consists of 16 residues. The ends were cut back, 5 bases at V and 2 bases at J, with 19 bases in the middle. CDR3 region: CASSHIGHLSTYEQYF. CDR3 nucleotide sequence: TGTGCCAGCAGTCACATAGGACATCTCAGCACCTACGAGCAGTACTTC.

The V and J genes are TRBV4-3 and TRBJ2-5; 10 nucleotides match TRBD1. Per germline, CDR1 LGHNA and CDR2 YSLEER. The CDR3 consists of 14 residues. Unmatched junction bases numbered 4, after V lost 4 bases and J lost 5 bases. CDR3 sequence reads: CASSPGQGGETQYF. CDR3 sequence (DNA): TGCGCCAGCAGCCCCGGACAGGGGGGGGAGACCCAGTACTTC.

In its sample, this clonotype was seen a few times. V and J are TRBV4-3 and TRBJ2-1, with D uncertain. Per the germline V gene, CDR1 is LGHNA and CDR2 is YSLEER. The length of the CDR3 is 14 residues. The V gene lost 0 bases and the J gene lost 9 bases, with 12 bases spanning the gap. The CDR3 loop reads CASSQDRLLGEQFF. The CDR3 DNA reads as TGCGCCAGCAGCCAAGATAGGCTGCTCGGTGAGCAGTTCTTC.

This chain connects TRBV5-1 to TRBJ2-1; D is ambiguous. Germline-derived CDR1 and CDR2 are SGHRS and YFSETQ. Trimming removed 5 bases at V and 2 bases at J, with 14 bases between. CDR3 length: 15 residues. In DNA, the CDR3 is TGCGCCAGCAGTTGGACCGAGGATCCCTACAATGAGCAGTTCTTC. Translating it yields CASSWTEDPYNEQFF.

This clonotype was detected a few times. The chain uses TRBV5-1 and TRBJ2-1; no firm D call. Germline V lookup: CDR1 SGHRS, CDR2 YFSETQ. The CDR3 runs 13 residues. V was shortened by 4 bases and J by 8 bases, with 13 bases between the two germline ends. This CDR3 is CASSTGRTDEQFF. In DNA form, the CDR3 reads TGCGCCAGCAGCACCGGCCGGACCGATGAGCAGTTCTTC. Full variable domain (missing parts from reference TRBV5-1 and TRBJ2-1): KAGVTQTPRYLIKTRGQQVTLSCSPISGHRSVSWYQQTPGQGLQFLFEYFSETQRNKGNFPGRFSGRQFSNSRSEMNVSTLELGDSALYLCASSTGRTDEQFFGPGTRLTVL.

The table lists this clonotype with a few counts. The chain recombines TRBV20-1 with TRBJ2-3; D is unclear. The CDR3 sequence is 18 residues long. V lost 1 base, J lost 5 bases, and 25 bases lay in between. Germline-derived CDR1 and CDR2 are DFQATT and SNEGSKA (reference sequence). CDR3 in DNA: TGCAGTGCTAGAGCTCTACGGGTAGCCAGAGTGAACGAAGATACGCAGTATTTT. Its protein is CSARALRVARVNEDTQYF.

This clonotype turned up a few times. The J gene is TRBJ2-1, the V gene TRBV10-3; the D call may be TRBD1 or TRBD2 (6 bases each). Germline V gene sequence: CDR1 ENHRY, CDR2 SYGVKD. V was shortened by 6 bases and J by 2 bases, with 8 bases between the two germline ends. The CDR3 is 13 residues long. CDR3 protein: CAIREGAYNEQFF. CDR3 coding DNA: TGTGCCATCAGGGAGGGGGCCTACAATGAGCAGTTCTTC.

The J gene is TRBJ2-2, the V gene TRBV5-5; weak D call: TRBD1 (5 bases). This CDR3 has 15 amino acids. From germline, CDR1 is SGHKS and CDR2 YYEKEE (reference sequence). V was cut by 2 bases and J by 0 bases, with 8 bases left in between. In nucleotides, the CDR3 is TGTGCCAGCAGCTTCGTAGGGGCGAACACCGGGGAGCTGTTTTTT. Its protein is CASSFVGANTGELFF.

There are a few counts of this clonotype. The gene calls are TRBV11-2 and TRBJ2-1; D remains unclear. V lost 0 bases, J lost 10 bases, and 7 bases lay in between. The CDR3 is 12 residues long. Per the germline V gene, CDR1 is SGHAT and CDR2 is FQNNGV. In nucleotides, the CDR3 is TGTGCCAGCAGCTTAGATCCGCGCGAGCAGTTCTTC. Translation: CASSLDPREQFF.